This T cell receptor beta chain derives from a study of blood T cell repertoires in COVID-19. Study as a whole: Acute-phase and convalescent COVID-19 samples originated in the United States, Italy and Spain.

Germline CDR1 reads SEHNR; CDR2 reads FQNEAQ (reference sequence). The CDR3 contains 15 residues. V dropped 5 bases and J dropped 8 bases, with 16 bases sitting between them. This table comes from immunoSEQ multiplex PCR, and its TCRdb copy is limited to in-frame clones, with some not included. The sample shows some 360,000 clones, around 87% of them seen only once. Sequences were obtained from peripheral blood. V gene TRBV7-9 combines with J gene TRBJ1-6, with TRBD1 as a possible D gene (5 bases). The receptor was derived from a woman aged 55-70 years with COVID-19, enrolled during active disease. The CDR3 is CASSTGLGVDSPLHF. DNA for the CDR3: TGTGCCAGCAGCACCGGGTTAGGGGTAGATTCACCCCTCCACTTT. The full variable domain, with the rest looked up from reference TRBV7-9 and TRBJ1-6, is DTGVSQNPRHKITKRGQNVTFRCDPISEHNRLYWYRQTLGQGPEFLTYFQNEAQLEKSRLLSDRFSAERPKGSFSTLEIQRTEQGDSAMYLCASSTGLGVDSPLHFGNGTRLTVT.